The clone carrying this TCR beta chain turned up a few times. These data are taken from a study of T-cell memory formation after mild COVID-19. Each CDR3 protein is one row after TCRdb ran MiXCR on the 5' RACE reads. In the table there are 200,000 to 300,000 distinct CDR3 sequences, around 15% of which are singletons. V was cut by 0 bases and J by 0 bases, with 8 bases left in between. The length of the CDR3 is 16 residues. Germline loops: CDR1 MNHEY, CDR2 SVGAGI. Sequenced input: PBMCs or a T cell subset sorted from them (not recorded which). The origin of this receptor is a man aged 18 to 30 who had mild COVID-19 (a few samples of this study predate the infection). Cell type and time point are not known. The chain recombines TRBV6-5 with TRBJ2-2; D is unresolved. In nucleotides, the CDR3 is TGTGCCAGCAGTTACTCTAGCTTTGCGAACACCGGGGAGCTGTTTTTT. It translates to CASSYSSFANTGELFF.